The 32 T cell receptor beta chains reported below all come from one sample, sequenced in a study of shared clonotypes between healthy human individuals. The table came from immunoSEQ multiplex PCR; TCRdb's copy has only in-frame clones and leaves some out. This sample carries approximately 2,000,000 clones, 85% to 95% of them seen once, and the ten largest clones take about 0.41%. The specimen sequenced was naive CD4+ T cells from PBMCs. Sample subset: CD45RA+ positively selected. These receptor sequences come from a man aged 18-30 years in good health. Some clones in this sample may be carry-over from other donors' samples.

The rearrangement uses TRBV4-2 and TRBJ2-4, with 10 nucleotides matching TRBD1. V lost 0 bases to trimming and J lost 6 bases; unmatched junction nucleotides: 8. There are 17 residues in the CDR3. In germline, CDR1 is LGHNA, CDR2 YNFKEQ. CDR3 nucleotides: TGTGCCAGCAGCCAAGAAGTCCCGGGACAGGGGAGAAACATTCAGTACTTC. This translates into CASSQEVPGQGRNIQYF.

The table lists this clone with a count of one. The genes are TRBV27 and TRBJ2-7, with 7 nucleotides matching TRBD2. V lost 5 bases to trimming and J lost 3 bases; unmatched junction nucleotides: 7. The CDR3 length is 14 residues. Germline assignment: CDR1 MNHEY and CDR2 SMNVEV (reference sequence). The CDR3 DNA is TGTGCCAGCAGTCTAAAAGGACTAGACTACGAGCAGTACTTC. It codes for CASSLKGLDYEQYF.

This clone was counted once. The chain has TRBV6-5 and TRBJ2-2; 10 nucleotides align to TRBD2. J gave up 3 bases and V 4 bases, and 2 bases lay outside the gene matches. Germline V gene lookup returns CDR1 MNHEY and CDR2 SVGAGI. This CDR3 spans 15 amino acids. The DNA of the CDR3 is TGTGCCAGCAGTTTCCTAGCGGGAGACACCGGGGAGCTGTTTTTT. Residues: CASSFLAGDTGELFF.

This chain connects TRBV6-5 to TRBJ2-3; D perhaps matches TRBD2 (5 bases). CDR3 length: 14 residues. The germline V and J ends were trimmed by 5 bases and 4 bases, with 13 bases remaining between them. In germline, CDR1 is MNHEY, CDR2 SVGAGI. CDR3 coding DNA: TGTGCCAGCAGTATGGGAGTTTGGGCAGATACGCAGTATTTT. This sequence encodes CASSMGVWADTQYF.

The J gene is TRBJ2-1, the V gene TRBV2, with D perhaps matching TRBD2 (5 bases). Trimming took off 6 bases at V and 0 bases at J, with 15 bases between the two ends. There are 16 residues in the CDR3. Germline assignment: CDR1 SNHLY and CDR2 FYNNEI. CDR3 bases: TGTGCCAGCAGGCCGAGGGCTGCGAGCTCCTACAATGAGCAGTTCTTC. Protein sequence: CASRPRAASSYNEQFF.

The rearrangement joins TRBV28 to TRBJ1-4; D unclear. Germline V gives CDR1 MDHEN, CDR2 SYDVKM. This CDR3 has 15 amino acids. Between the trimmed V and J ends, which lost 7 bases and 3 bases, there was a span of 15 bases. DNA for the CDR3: TGTGCCAGCAACGAGGGAGGGCTCCCTAATGAAAAACTGTTTTTT. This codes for CASNEGGLPNEKLFF. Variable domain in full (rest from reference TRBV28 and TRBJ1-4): DVKVTQSSRYLVKRTGEKVFLECVQDMDHENMFWYRQDPGLGLRLIYFSYDVKMKEKGDIPEGYSVSREKKERFSLILESASTNQTSMYLCASNEGGLPNEKLFFGSGTQLSVL.

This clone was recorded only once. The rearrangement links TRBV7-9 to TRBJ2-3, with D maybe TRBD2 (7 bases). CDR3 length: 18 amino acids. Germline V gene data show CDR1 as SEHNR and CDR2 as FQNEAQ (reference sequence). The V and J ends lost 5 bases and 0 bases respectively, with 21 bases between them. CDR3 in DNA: TGTGCCAGCAGCCGGGGGGCACGGATCCTTTCTAGCACAGATACGCAGTATTTT. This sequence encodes CASSRGARILSSTDTQYF. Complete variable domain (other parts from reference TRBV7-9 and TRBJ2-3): DTGVSQNPRHKITKRGQNVTFRCDPISEHNRLYWYRQTLGQGPEFLTYFQNEAQLEKSRLLSDRFSAERPKGSFSTLEIQRTEQGDSAMYLCASSRGARILSSTDTQYFGPGTRLTVL.

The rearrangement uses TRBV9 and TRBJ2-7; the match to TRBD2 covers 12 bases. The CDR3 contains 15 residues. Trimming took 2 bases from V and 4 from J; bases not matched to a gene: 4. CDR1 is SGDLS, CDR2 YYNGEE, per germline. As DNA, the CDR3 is TGTGCCAGCAGCGTGACTAGCGGGAGTGGGTACGAGCAGTACTTC. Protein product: CASSVTSGSGYEQYF.

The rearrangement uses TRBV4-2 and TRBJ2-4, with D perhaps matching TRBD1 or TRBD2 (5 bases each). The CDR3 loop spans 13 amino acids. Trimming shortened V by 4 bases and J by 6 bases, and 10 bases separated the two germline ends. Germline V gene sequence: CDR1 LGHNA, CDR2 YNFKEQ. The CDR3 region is CASSPKGPNIQYF. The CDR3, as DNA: TGTGCCAGCAGCCCAAAGGGACCAAACATTCAGTACTTC.

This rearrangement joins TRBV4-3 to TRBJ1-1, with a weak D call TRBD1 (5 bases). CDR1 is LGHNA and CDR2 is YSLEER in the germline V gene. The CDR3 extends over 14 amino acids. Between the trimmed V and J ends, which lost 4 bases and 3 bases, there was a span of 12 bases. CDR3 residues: CASSPGLRDTEAFF. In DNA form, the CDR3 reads TGCGCCAGCAGCCCGGGACTGAGAGACACTGAAGCTTTCTTT.

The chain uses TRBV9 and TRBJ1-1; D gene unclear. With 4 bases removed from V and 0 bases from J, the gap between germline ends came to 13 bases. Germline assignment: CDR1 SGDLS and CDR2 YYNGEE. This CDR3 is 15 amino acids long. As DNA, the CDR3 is TGTGCCAGCAGCATTTACGGGTACCTGAACACTGAAGCTTTCTTT. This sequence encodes CASSIYGYLNTEAFF.

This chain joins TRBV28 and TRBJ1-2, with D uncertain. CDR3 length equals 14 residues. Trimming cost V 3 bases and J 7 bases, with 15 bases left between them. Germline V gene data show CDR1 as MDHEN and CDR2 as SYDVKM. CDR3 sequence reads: CASSFARAGIGYTF. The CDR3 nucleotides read TGTGCCAGCAGTTTCGCCCGCGCGGGGATTGGCTACACCTTC.

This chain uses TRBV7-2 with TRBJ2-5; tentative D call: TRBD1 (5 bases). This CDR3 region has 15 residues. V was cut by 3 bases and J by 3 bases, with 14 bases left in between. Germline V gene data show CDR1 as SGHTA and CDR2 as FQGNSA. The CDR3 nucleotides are TGTGCCAGCAGCTTGGTGACAGTGGTTAAAGAGACCCAGTACTTC. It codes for CASSLVTVVKETQYF.

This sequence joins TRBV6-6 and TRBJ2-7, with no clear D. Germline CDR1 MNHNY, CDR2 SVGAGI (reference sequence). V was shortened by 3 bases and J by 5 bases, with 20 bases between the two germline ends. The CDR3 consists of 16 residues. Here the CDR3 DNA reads TGTGCCAGCAGTTATCGGCGCGAATCCGGCAGGAACGAGCAGTACTTC. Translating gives CASSYRRESGRNEQYF.

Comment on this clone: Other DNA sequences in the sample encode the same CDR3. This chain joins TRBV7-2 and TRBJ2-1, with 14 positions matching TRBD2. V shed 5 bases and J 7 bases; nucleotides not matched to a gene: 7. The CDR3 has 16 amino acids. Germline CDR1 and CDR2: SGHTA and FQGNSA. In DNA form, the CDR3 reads TGTGCCAGCAGCCTCTTGGGACTAGCGGGAGATAATGAGCAGTTCTTC. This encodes CASSLLGLAGDNEQFF.

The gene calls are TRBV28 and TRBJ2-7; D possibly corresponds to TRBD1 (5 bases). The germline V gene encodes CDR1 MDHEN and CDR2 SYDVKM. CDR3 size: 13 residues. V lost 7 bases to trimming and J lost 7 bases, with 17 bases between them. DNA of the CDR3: TGTGCCAGCACCTCCCGGTTGGGGCATGAGCAGTACTTC. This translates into CASTSRLGHEQYF. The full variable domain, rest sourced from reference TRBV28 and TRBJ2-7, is DVKVTQSSRYLVKRTGEKVFLECVQDMDHENMFWYRQDPGLGLRLIYFSYDVKMKEKGDIPEGYSVSREKKERFSLILESASTNQTSMYLCASTSRLGHEQYFGPGTRLTVT.

The CDR3 DNA reads as TGTGCCAGCAGTTCTCCGGGACAGGGGGCTACTAAAGCGAACTACGAGCAGTACTTC. It specifies CASSSPGQGATKANYEQYF. V usage is TRBV28 and J usage is TRBJ2-7; 12 nucleotides agree with TRBD1. The CDR3 covers 19 residues. V lost 4 bases and J lost 3; bases outside the gene matches: 16. Germline CDR1 is MDHEN and CDR2 is SYDVKM.

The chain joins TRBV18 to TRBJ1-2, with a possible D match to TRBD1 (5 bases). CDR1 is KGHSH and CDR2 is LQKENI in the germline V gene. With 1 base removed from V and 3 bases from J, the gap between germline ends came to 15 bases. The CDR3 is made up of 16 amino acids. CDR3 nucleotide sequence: TGTGCCAGCTCACCACTAAATGGGGGGATAGACTATGGCTACACCTTC. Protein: CASSPLNGGIDYGYTF.

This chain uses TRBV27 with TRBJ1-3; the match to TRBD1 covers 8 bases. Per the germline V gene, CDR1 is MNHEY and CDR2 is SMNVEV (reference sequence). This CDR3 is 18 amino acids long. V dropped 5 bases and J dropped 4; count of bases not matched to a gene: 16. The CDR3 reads CASSPRRYQGARGNTIYF. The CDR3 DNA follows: TGTGCCAGCAGTCCACGACGCTACCAGGGGGCGAGAGGAAACACCATATATTTT.

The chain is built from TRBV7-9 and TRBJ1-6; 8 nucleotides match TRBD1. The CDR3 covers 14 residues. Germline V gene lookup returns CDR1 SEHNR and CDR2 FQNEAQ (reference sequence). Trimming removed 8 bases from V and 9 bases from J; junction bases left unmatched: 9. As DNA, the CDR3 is TGTGCCAGCGCCCTGGGACAGGTCGCTTCACCCCTCCACTTT. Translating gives CASALGQVASPLHF. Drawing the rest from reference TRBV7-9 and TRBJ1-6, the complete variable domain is DTGVSQNPRHKITKRGQNVTFRCDPISEHNRLYWYRQTLGQGPEFLTYFQNEAQLEKSRLLSDRFSAERPKGSFSTLEIQRTEQGDSAMYLCASALGQVASPLHFGNGTRLTVT.

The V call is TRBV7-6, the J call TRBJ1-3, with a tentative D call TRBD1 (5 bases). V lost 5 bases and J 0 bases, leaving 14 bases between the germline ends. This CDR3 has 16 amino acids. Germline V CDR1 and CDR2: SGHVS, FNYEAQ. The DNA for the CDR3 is TGTGCCAGCAGCACCCGGACACAAACCTCTGGAAACACCATATATTTT. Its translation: CASSTRTQTSGNTIYF.

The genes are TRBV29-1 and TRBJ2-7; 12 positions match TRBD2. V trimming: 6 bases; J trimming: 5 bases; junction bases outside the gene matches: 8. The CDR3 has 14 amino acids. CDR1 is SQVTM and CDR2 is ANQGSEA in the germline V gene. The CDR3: CSVGLAGGTHEQYF. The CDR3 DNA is TGCAGCGTGGGACTAGCGGGTGGAACCCACGAGCAGTACTTC.

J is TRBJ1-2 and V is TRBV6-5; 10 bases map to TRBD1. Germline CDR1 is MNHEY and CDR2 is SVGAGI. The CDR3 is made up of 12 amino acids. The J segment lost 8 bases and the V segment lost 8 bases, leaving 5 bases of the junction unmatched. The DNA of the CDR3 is TGTGCCAGCGTGACAGGGGGCGGGGGCTACACCTTC. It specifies CASVTGGGGYTF.

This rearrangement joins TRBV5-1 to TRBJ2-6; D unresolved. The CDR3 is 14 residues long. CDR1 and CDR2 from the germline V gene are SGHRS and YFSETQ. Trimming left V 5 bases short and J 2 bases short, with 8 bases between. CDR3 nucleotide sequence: TGCGCCAGCAGTCAACTTACTGGGGCCAACGTCCTGACTTTC. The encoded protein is CASSQLTGANVLTF.

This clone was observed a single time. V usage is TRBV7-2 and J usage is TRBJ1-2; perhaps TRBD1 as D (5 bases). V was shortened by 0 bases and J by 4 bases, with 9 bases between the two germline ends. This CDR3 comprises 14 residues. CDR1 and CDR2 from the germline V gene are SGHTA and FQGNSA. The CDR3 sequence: CASSLAVGAYGYTF. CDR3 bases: TGTGCCAGCAGCTTAGCAGTTGGGGCCTATGGCTACACCTTC.

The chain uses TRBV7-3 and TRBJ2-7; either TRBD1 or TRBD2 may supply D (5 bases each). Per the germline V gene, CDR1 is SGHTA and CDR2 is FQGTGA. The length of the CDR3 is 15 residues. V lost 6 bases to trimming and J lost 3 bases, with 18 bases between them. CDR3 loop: CASSPGATGFYEQYF. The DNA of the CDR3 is TGTGCCAGCAGTCCCGGGGCGACGGGCTTCTACGAGCAGTACTTC. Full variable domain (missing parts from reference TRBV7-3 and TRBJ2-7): GAGVSQTPSNKVTEKGKYVELRCDPISGHTALYWYRQSLGQGPEFLIYFQGTGAADDSGLPNDRFFAVRPEGSVSTLKIQRTERGDSAVYLCASSPGATGFYEQYFGPGTRLTVT.

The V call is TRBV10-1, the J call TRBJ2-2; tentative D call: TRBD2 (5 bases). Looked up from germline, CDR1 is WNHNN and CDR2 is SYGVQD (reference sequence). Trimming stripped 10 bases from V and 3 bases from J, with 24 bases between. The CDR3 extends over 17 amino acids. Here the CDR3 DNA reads TGCGCCACCAAAAGGAGAGGGAGTCTGCCCTACACCGGGGAGCTGTTTTTT. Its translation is CATKRRGSLPYTGELFF.

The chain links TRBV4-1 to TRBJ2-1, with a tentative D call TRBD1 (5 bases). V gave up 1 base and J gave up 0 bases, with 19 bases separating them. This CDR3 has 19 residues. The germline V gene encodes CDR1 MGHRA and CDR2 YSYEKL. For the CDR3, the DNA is TGCGCCAGCAGCCAAGGCCGGGCCAGGGCCTTAAGCTCCTACAATGAGCAGTTCTTC. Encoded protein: CASSQGRARALSSYNEQFF.

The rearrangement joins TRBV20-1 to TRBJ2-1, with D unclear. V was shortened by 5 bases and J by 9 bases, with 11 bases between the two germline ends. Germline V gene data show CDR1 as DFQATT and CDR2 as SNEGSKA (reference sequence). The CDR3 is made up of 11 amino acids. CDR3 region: CSAAKLGEQFF. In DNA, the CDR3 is TGCAGTGCTGCCAAACTTGGTGAGCAGTTCTTC.

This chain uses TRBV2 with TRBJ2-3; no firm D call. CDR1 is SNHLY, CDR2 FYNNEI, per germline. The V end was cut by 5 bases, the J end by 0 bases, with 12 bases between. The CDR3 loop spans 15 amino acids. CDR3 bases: TGTGCCAGCAGTCAACAGACGACTAGCACAGATACGCAGTATTTT. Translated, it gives CASSQQTTSTDTQYF.

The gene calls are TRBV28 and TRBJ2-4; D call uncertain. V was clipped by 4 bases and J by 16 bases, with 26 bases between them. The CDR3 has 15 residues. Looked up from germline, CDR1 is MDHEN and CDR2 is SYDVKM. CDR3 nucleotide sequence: TGTGCCAGCAGTTCTCCCTTTGTCGCAGCTACTATGACATACTTC. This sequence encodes CASSSPFVAATMTYF. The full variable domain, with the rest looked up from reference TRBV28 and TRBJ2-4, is DVKVTQSSRYLVKRTGEKVFLECVQDMDHENMFWYRQDPGLGLRLIYFSYDVKMKEKGDIPEGYSVSREKKERFSLILESASTNQTSMYLCASSSPFVAATMTYFGAGTRLSVL.

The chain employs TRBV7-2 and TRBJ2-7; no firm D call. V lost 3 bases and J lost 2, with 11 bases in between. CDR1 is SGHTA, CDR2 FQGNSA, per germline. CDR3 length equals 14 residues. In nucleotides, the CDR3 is TGTGCCAGCAGCTTCCAGGACGGGCCCTACGAGCAGTACTTC. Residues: CASSFQDGPYEQYF. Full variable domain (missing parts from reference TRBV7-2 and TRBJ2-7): GAGVSQSPSNKVTEKGKDVELRCDPISGHTALYWYRQSLGQGLEFLIYFQGNSAPDKSGLPSDRFSAERTGGSVSTLTIQRTQQEDSAVYLCASSFQDGPYEQYFGPGTRLTVT.